Reported below is one T cell receptor (beta chain). Its antigen remains unknown. These data originate in a study of identical twins. All donors were healthy, and all were Caucasian. The study, taken as a whole, reports: In drawing conclusions, the study used cross-sectional statistical analysis and did not follow the same donors. Researchers reported excess low generation probability among twin-shared out-of-frame alpha sequences.

Trimming shortened V by 0 bases and J by 1 base, and 13 bases separated the two germline ends. The CDR3 runs to 16 residues. CDR1 SGHRS and CDR2 YFSETQ come from the germline V gene. With template switching, a universal primer site was added, and the cDNA carried unique molecular identifiers. A single record per CDR3 protein comes from TCRdb applying MiXCR to the 5' RACE reads. The data hold around 1.7 million distinct CDR3 sequences, with roughly 35% observed a single time. This clonotype was obtained from a newborn girl in good health. This rearrangement joins TRBV5-1 to TRBJ1-1; D might be TRBD1 (5 bases). The specimen was cord blood. The DNA of the CDR3 is TGCGCCAGCAGCTTGGCCCCGGGACGGACGAACACTGAAGCTTTCTTT. As protein: CASSLAPGRTNTEAFF.